This T cell receptor (beta chain) was recorded in a study of beta chain features in type 1 diabetes. Study background: There were about 110,000,000 sorted cells examined across all samples.

The study reverse transcribed the entire isolated RNA, so it sequenced expressed TCRB transcripts. Assay: immunoSEQ multiplex PCR; the TCRdb copy retains only in-frame clones and omits some. Of roughly 500,000 clones in the sample, over 25% were seen once. With respect to this clone: Its antigen is still unknown.

Whole-study findings and limits: Comparison showed that naive, central memory and Treg TCRB repertoires appeared more similar among patients than among healthy donors.

Per the germline V gene, CDR1 is SQVTM and CDR2 is ANQGSEA. This CDR3 is built from 13 residues. V was trimmed by 4 bases and J by 0 bases, leaving 7 bases between them. The material sequenced was naive CD4+ T cells from blood. The chain is built from TRBV29-1 and TRBJ2-1; no clear D. This sequence was found in a young man in good health. This CDR3 reads CSVVRFSYNEQFF. The CDR3 DNA reads TGCAGCGTTGTGAGGTTCTCCTACAATGAGCAGTTCTTC.